This is a list of T cell receptor beta chains from one sample in a study of blood T cell repertoires in COVID-19. Method: immunoSEQ multiplex PCR; TCRdb's copy keeps in-frame clones and lacks some. The sample holds 35,000 to 50,000 clones, 83% seen once. Sequencing used peripheral blood. The receptors derive from an elderly woman with acute or convalescent COVID-19. The CDR3 runs from the conserved cysteine through the conserved F or W. A D gene is named only where the DNA matches it firmly. Size is stated for part of the rows, as once, few or many counts, or as a class when the clone is expanded.

J | D | size | V | CDR3 | DNA
TRBJ1-3 | NA | NA | TRBV6-6 | CASKQGSETTIYF | TGTGCCAGCAAGCAGGGTTCCGAAACGACCATATATTTT
TRBJ2-7 | NA | NA | TRBV7-2 | CASSPSPGKYEQYF | TGTGCCAGCAGCCCATCTCCGGGAAAGTACGAGCAGTACTTC
TRBJ2-3 | NA | NA | TRBV7-3 | CASSLDAGTDTQYF | TGTGCCAGCAGCTTAGACGCGGGCACAGATACGCAGTATTTT
TRBJ2-3 | NA | NA | TRBV4-1 | CASSQDNYASTTDTQYF | TGCGCCAGCAGCCAAGATAATTATGCTAGCACCACAGATACGCAGTATTTT
TRBJ1-2 | TRBD1 | NA | TRBV19 | CASSIDRGSANYGYTF | TGTGCCAGTAGTATAGACAGGGGGTCGGCTAACTATGGCTACACCTTC
TRBJ1-1 | NA | once | TRBV6-5 | CASSYSPQGMNTEAFF | TGTGCCAGCAGTTACTCGCCCCAGGGTATGAACACTGAAGCTTTCTTT
TRBJ2-2 | TRBD1 | NA | TRBV6-4 | CASSVQGWSTGELFF | TGTGCCAGCAGTGTACAGGGGTGGTCCACCGGGGAGCTGTTTTTT
TRBJ2-7 | NA | NA | TRBV30 | CAWTRDNSYEQYF | TGTGCCTGGACGAGGGACAACTCCTACGAGCAGTACTTC
TRBJ1-5 | NA | NA | TRBV19 | CASSIGVFSNQPQHF | TGTGCCAGTAGTATAGGAGTATTTAGCAATCAGCCCCAGCATTTT
TRBJ1-2 | NA | once | TRBV6-6 | CASSYMAGDYGYTF | TGTGCCAGCAGTTACATGGCAGGGGACTATGGCTACACCTTC
TRBJ2-7 | TRBD1 | NA | TRBV3-1/TRBV3-2 | CASSKAGTGGGEQYF | TGTGCCAGCAGCAAGGCCGGGACAGGGGGAGGCGAGCAGTACTTC
TRBJ2-5 | NA | few | TRBV27 | CASRKGAGETQYF | TGTGCCAGCAGAAAAGGGGCTGGGGAGACCCAGTACTTC
TRBJ1-2 | TRBD1 | NA | TRBV2 | CASSATGSRGGYTF | TGTGCCAGCAGTGCGACAGGGAGCCGGGGTGGCTACACCTTC
TRBJ1-5 | TRBD1 | NA | TRBV6-5 | CASSYRDRVSNQPQHF | TGTGCCAGCAGTTACCGGGACAGGGTTAGCAATCAGCCCCAGCATTTT
TRBJ2-5 | TRBD1 | once | TRBV7-7 | CASSLAGQGETQYF | TGTGCTAGCAGCTTAGCCGGACAGGGCGAGACCCAGTACTTC
TRBJ2-2 | TRBD1 | NA | TRBV7-8 | CASSLDQTGAGELFF | TGTGCCAGCAGCTTAGACCAAACAGGGGCCGGGGAGCTGTTTTTT
TRBJ2-7 | NA | once | TRBV5-1 | CASSATPDLNLYEQYF | TGCGCCAGCAGCGCTACCCCCGACTTGAATCTCTACGAGCAGTACTTC
TRBJ1-2 | NA | NA | TRBV7-3 | CASSAQGQGYGYTF | TGTGCCAGCAGCGCACAGGGTCAGGGCTATGGCTACACCTTC
TRBJ2-7 | TRBD1 | NA | TRBV15 | CATSGTGGNEQYF | TGTGCCACCAGCGGAACAGGGGGCAACGAGCAGTACTTC
TRBJ2-1 | TRBD2 | NA | TRBV18 | CASSLTTPSGLYNEQFF | TGTGCCAGCTCACTGACCACTCCTAGCGGGCTTTACAATGAGCAGTTCTTC
TRBJ2-1 | TRBD1 | NA | TRBV6-4 | CASSAQDRGEQFF | TGTGCCAGCAGTGCCCAAGACAGGGGCGAGCAGTTCTTC
TRBJ2-5 | TRBD2 | NA | TRBV29-1 | CSVEGGGTPETQYF | TGCAGCGTTGAAGGCGGGGGGACGCCTGAGACCCAGTACTTC
TRBJ1-3 | NA | few | TRBV7-8 | CASSLDISGNTIYF | TGTGCCAGCAGCTTAGATATCTCTGGAAACACCATATATTTT
TRBJ2-2 | NA | NA | TRBV2 | CASSEVWGRIDTGELFF | TGTGCCAGCAGTGAAGTATGGGGGCGCATAGACACCGGGGAGCTGTTTTTT
TRBJ2-4 | NA | NA | TRBV6-5 | CASSYSGGAKNIQYF | TGTGCCAGCAGCTACAGCGGCGGGGCCAAAAACATTCAGTACTTC
TRBJ2-7 | NA | NA | TRBV7-9 | CASSSQTGKATYEQYF | TGTGCCAGCAGCTCCCAAACAGGAAAGGCAACCTACGAGCAGTACTTC
TRBJ1-2 | NA | NA | TRBV14 | CASSQGATVNYGYTF | TGTGCCAGCAGCCAAGGTGCGACAGTTAACTATGGCTACACCTTC
TRBJ2-3 | TRBD2 | NA | TRBV5-1 | CASSPGRASSTDTQYF | TGCGCCAGCAGCCCGGGGAGGGCATCATCAACAGATACGCAGTATTTT
TRBJ2-1 | TRBD2 | NA | TRBV13 | CASSWTLGRGDYNEQFF | TGTGCCAGCAGCTGGACCTTGGGGCGGGGGGACTACAATGAGCAGTTCTTC
TRBJ1-2 | TRBD1 | NA | TRBV2 | CASSELQGANYGYTF | TGTGCCAGCAGTGAATTGCAGGGGGCCAACTATGGCTACACCTTC